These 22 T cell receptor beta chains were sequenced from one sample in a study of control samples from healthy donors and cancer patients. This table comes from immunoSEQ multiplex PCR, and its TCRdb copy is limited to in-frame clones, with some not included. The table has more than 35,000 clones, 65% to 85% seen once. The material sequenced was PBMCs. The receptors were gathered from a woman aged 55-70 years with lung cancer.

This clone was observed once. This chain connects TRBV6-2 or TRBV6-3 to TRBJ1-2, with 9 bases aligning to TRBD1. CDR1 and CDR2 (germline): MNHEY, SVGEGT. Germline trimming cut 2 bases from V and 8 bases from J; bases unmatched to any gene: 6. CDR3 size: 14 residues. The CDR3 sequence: CASSYVWDREGYTF. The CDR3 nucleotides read TGTGCCAGCAGTTACGTTTGGGACAGGGAGGGCTACACCTTC.

The CDR3 region is CASTEQRNTEAFF. The DNA for the CDR3 is TGTGCCAGCACCGAACAGCGGAACACTGAAGCTTTCTTT. V is TRBV2 and J is TRBJ1-1, with D hard to call. CDR1 and CDR2 (germline): SNHLY, FYNNEI. CDR3 size: 13 residues. Trimming stripped 7 bases from V and 1 base from J, with 10 bases between.

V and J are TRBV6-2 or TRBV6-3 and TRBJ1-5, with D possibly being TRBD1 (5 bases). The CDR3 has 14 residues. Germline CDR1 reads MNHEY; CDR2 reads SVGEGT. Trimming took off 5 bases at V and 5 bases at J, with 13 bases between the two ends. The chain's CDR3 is CASSEQTVDQPQHF. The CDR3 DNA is TGTGCCAGCAGTGAGCAGACAGTCGATCAGCCCCAGCATTTT.

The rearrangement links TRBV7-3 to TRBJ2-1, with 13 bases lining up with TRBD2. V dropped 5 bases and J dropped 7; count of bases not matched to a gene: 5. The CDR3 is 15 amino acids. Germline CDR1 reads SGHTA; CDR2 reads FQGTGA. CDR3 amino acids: CASSPGLAGVNEQFF. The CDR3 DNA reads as TGTGCCAGCAGCCCAGGACTAGCGGGAGTGAATGAGCAGTTCTTC.

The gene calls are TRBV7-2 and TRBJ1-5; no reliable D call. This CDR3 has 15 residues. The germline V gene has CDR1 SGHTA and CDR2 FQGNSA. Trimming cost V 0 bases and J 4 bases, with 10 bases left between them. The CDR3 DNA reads TGTGCCAGCAGCTTAGCGGTACAGACAAATCAGCCCCAGCATTTT. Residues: CASSLAVQTNQPQHF. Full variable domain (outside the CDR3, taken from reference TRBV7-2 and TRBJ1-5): GAGVSQSPSNKVTEKGKDVELRCDPISGHTALYWYRQSLGQGLEFLIYFQGNSAPDKSGLPSDRFSAERTGGSVSTLTIQRTQQEDSAVYLCASSLAVQTNQPQHFGDGTRLSIL.

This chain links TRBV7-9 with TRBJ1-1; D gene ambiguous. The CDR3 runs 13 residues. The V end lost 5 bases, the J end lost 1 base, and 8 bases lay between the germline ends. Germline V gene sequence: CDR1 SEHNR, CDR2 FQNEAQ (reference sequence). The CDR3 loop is CASSPGPNTEAFF. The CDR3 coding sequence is TGTGCCAGCAGCCCGGGCCCGAACACTGAAGCTTTCTTT. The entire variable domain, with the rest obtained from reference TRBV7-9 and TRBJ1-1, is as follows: DTGVSQNPRHKITKRGQNVTFRCDPISEHNRLYWYRQTLGQGPEFLTYFQNEAQLEKSRLLSDRFSAERPKGSFSTLEIQRTEQGDSAMYLCASSPGPNTEAFFGQGTRLTVV.

DNA of the CDR3: TGTGCCAGTAGTCCACAGGGGGCTAGCAATCAGCCCCAGCATTTT. Encoded protein: CASSPQGASNQPQHF. The chain carries TRBV19 and TRBJ1-5; the match to TRBD1 covers 9 bases. With 5 bases clipped from V and 0 bases from J, the junction kept 2 bases outside the gene matches. Germline lookup yields CDR1 LNHDA and CDR2 SQIVND (reference sequence). The CDR3 runs to 15 residues.

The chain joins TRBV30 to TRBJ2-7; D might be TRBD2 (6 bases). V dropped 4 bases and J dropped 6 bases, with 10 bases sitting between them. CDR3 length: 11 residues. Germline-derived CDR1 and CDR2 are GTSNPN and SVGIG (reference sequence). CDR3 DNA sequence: TGTGCCTGGATGGTGGGAGGCGAGCAGTACTTC. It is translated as CAWMVGGEQYF. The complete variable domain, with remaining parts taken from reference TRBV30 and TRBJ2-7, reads SQTIHQWPATLVQPVGSPLSLECTVEGTSNPNLYWYRQAAGRGLQLLFYSVGIGQISSEVPQNLSASRPQDRQFILSSKKLLLSDSGFYLCAWMVGGEQYFGPGTRLTVT.

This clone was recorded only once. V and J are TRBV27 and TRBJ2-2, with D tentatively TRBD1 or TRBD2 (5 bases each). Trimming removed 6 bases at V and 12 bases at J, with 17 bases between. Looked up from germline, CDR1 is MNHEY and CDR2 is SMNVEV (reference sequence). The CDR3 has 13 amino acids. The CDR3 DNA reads TGTGCCAGCAGATTCACTAGGGACGAGAAGCTGTTTTTT. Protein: CASRFTRDEKLFF.

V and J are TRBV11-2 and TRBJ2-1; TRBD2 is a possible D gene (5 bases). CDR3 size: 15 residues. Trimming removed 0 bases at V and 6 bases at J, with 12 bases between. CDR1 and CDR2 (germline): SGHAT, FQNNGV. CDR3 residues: CASSLDLRVSNEQFF. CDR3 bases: TGTGCCAGCAGCTTAGATTTGAGGGTTTCCAATGAGCAGTTCTTC.

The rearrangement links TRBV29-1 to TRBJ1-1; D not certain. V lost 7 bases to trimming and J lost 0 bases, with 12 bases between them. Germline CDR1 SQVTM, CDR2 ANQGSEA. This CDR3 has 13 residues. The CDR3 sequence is CSGSRNMNTEAFF. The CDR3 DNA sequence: TGCAGCGGATCCCGTAATATGAACACTGAAGCTTTCTTT. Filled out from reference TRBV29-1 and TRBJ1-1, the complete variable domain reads SAVISQKPSRDICQRGTSLTIQCQVDSQVTMMFWYRQQPGQSLTLIATANQGSEATYESGFVIDKFPISRPNLTFSTLTVSNMSPEDSSIYLCSGSRNMNTEAFFGQGTRLTVV.

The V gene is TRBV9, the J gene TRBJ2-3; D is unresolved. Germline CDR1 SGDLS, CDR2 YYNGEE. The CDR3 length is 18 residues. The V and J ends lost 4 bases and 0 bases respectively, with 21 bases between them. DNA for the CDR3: TGTGCCAGCAGCTCAAGAGGTAGGGCGGAAACTAGCACAGATACGCAGTATTTT. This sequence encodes CASSSRGRAETSTDTQYF.

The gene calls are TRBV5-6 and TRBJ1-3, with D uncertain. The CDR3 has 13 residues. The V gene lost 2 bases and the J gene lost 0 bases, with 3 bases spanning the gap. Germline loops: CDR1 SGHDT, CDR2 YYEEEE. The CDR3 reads CASSFYSGNTIYF. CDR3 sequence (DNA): TGTGCCAGCAGCTTTTACTCTGGAAACACCATATATTTT.

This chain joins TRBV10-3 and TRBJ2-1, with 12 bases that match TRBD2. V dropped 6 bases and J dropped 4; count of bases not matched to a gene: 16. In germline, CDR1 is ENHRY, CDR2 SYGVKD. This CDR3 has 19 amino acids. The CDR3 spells CAIRGETSGRTPAYNEQFF. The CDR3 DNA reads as TGTGCCATCAGGGGGGAAACTAGCGGGAGGACGCCCGCTTACAATGAGCAGTTCTTC.

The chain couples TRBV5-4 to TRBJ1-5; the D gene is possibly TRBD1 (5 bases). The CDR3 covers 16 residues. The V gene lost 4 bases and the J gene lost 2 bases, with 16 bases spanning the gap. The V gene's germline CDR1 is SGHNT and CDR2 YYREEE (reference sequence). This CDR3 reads CASSIYGTRGNQPQHF. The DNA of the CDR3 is TGTGCCAGCAGCATCTACGGGACTCGGGGCAATCAGCCCCAGCATTTT. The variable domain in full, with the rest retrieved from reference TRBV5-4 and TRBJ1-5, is ETGVTQSPTHLIKTRGQQVTLRCSSQSGHNTVSWYQQALGQGPQFIFQYYREEENGRGNFPPRFSGLQFPNYSSELNVNALELDDSALYLCASSIYGTRGNQPQHFGDGTRLSIL.

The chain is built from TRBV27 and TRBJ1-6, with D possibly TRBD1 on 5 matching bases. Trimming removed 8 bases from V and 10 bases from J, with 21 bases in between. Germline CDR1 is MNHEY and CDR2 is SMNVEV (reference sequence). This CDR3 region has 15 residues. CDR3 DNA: TGTGCCAGCGGCGGACCCGAAAGGGGCCACTCACCCCTCCACTTT. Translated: CASGGPERGHSPLHF.

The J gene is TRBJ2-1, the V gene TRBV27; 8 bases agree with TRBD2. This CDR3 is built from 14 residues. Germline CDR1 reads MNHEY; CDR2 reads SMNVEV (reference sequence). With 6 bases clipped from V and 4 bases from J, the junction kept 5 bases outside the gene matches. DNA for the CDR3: TGTGCCAGCAGATTGGCTAGCGGGTACAATGAGCAGTTCTTC. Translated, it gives CASRLASGYNEQFF.

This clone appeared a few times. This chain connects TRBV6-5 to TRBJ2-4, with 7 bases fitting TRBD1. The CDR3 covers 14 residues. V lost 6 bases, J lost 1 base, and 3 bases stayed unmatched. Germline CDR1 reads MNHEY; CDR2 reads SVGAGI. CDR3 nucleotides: TGTGCCAGCAGGACAGGGTTTGCCAAAAACATTCAGTACTTC. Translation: CASRTGFAKNIQYF.

The chain's CDR3 is CSADSGYEQYF. Written as DNA, the CDR3 is TGCAGTGCGGATAGCGGCTACGAGCAGTACTTC. The V call is TRBV20-1, the J call TRBJ2-7, with D possibly TRBD2 on 6 matching bases. The CDR3 contains 11 residues. The ends were cut back, 6 bases at V and 3 bases at J, with 9 bases in the middle. The germline V gene encodes CDR1 DFQATT and CDR2 SNEGSKA (reference sequence).

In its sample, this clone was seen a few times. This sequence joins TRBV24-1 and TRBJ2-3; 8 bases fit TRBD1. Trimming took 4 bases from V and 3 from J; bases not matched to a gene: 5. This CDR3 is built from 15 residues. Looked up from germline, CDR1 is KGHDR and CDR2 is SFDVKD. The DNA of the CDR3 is TGTGCCACCAGTGACCACAGACAGGGGACAGATACGCAGTATTTT. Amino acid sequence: CATSDHRQGTDTQYF.

For the CDR3, the DNA is TGTGCCAGCAGCTTGAGCCAGGGTGGGTACTACGAGCAGTACTTC. Protein product: CASSLSQGGYYEQYF. This sequence joins TRBV11-2 and TRBJ2-7; possibly TRBD1 for D (5 bases). This CDR3 comprises 15 residues. The germline CDR1 and CDR2 sequences are SGHAT and FQNNGV. V was pared by 3 bases and J by 3 bases, with 15 bases between.

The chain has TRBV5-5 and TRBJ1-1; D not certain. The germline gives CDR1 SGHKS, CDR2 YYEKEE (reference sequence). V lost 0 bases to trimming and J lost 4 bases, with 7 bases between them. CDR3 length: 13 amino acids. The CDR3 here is CASSLGTGTEAFF. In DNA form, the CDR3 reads TGTGCCAGCAGCTTGGGGACCGGCACTGAAGCTTTCTTT.